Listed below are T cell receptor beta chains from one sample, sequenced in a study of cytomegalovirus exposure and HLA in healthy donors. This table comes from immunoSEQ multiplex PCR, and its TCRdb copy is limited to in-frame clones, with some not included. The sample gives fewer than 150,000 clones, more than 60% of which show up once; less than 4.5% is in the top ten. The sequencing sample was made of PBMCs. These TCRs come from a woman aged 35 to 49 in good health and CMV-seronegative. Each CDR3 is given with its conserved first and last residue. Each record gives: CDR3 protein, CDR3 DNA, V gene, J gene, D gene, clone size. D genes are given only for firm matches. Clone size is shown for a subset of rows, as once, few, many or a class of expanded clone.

CASSFGTGDGYTF	TGTGCCAGCAGCTTCGGGACAGGGGATGGCTACACCTTC	TRBV5-6	TRBJ1-2	TRBD1	NA
CASSPAQGNTEAFF	TGTGCCAGCTCACCGGCACAGGGGAACACTGAAGCTTTCTTT	TRBV18	TRBJ1-1	NA	few
CASSQGEGQGAFYEQYF	TGCGCCAGCAGCCAAGGGGAGGGGCAGGGGGCTTTCTACGAGCAGTACTTC	TRBV4-3	TRBJ2-7	NA	NA
CAISLEESGGGYTF	TGTGCCATCAGTCTTGAGGAATCGGGAGGTGGCTACACCTTC	TRBV10-3	TRBJ1-2	NA	NA
CASSPRTGGDEQYF	TGTGCCAGCTCACCTAGGACAGGGGGGGACGAGCAGTACTTC	TRBV18	TRBJ2-7	TRBD1	NA
CASSPEIHLNYGYTF	TGTGCCAGCTCACCAGAAATACATCTTAACTATGGCTACACCTTC	TRBV18	TRBJ1-2	NA	few
CASQGRVDVETQYF	TGTGCCAGCCAGGGCAGGGTTGATGTAGAGACCCAGTACTTC	TRBV6-5	TRBJ2-5	NA	few
CASSSAASGLSYEQYF	TGTGCCAGCAGCTCGGCGGCTAGCGGACTCTCCTACGAGCAGTACTTC	TRBV5-4	TRBJ2-7	TRBD2	NA
CASSLGQGDTGELFF	TGTGCCAGCAGCTTAGGACAGGGCGACACCGGGGAGCTGTTTTTT	TRBV5-4	TRBJ2-2	TRBD1	NA
CASSLIVGFGYGYTF	TGTGCCAGCAGTTTAATAGTCGGGTTCGGATATGGCTACACCTTC	TRBV28	TRBJ1-2	NA	NA
CAITKQGTDYEQYF	TGTGCCATCACCAAACAGGGGACCGACTACGAGCAGTACTTC	TRBV10-3	TRBJ2-7	TRBD1	NA
CAIGPPTGSYGYTF	TGTGCCATCGGCCCACCGACAGGAAGCTATGGCTACACCTTC	TRBV10-3	TRBJ1-2	NA	once
CAWSVRGGGSYEQYF	TGTGCCTGGAGTGTACGAGGGGGGGGCTCCTACGAGCAGTACTTC	TRBV30	TRBJ2-7	NA	NA
CASSLSVVAGAYEQYF	TGCGCCAGCAGCTTGTCCGTGGTAGCGGGAGCCTACGAGCAGTACTTC	TRBV5-1	TRBJ2-7	TRBD2	NA
CAGTGLAGAGGFF	TGTGCCGGGACGGGACTAGCGGGAGCTGGGGGGTTCTTC	TRBV30	TRBJ2-1	TRBD2	NA
CASSPSPDRKTPLHF	TGTGCCAGCAGTCCTAGTCCAGACAGGAAAACACCCCTCCACTTT	TRBV11-1	TRBJ1-6	NA	NA
CASSSVPLAGNTGELFF	TGTGCCAGCAGCTCGGTCCCACTAGCGGGGAACACCGGGGAGCTGTTTTTT	TRBV7-2	TRBJ2-2	TRBD2	many
CASSPVDRPLGEQYF	TGTGCCAGCAGCCCGGTGGACAGGCCTCTAGGAGAGCAGTACTTC	TRBV11-3	TRBJ2-7	TRBD1	NA
CSVGLAGGPQTQYF	TGCAGCGTTGGTCTAGCGGGAGGGCCACAGACCCAGTACTTC	TRBV29-1	TRBJ2-5	TRBD2	NA
CASSPRVVAGGPHEQFF	TGTGCCAGCAGCCCGCGGGTTGTAGCGGGAGGCCCCCATGAGCAGTTCTTC	TRBV7-2	TRBJ2-1	TRBD2	once
CASSEFGGISYEQYF	TGTGCCAGCAGTGAGTTCGGAGGGATCTCCTACGAGCAGTACTTC	TRBV6-1	TRBJ2-7	NA	NA
CASSWAGVGTYEQYF	TGTGCCAGCAGCTGGGCGGGGGTGGGCACCTACGAGCAGTACTTC	TRBV5-6	TRBJ2-7	TRBD2	NA
CASSQYLRERGVGETQYF	TGCGCCAGCAGTCAATATTTAAGGGAGCGGGGGGTGGGAGAGACCCAGTACTTC	TRBV23-1	TRBJ2-5	TRBD2	NA